There are a few counts of the clone carrying this TCR beta chain. Repertoires were generated with immunoSEQ multiplex PCR, while TCRdb's copy carries only in-frame clones and drops some. In the table there are about 8,900 clones, over 60% of which are singletons. The sample is drawn from a study of OX40 agonist ivuxolimab in advanced cancers. Looked up from germline, CDR1 is MDHEN and CDR2 is SYDVKM. The junction had 6 bases not matched to a gene; V was cut back by 6 bases and J by 6 bases. The CDR3 sequence is 15 residues long. Excluded were patients having autoimmune disease history or systemic immunosuppression.

The sequence derives from an adult with an advanced solid tumor such as melanoma, head and neck, liver or kidney cancer. The gene calls are TRBV28 and TRBJ2-3, with 13 bases lining up with TRBD2. The sequences come from CD4+ or CD8+ T cells sorted from blood, collected in a trial of the OX40 agonist ivuxolimab. This CDR3 is CASRRTSGRGDTQYF. The CDR3 DNA is TGTGCCAGCAGGCGGACTAGCGGGAGAGGCGATACGCAGTATTTT.